This TCR beta chain was profiled in a study of CD8 T cells in ankylosing spondylitis (dated by TCRdb to about 2017). Concerning the study at large: The study profiled T cell receptor beta repertoires in healthy donors and ankylosing spondylitis patients to find disease-linked TCR variants. The full study cohort comprised approximately 23 ankylosing spondylitis patients and roughly 100 healthy donors. Peripheral blood was sampled, and synovial fluid was additionally collected from ankylosing spondylitis patients. The paper as a whole reports these results and caveats: Some of the motif variants had been reported before in the synovial fluid and blood of reactive arthritis patients, a finding that suggests common disease-initiation mechanisms. The disease-linked clones showed a CD8+ phenotype and occurred at relatively low frequencies in peripheral blood. A TCR beta motif of several highly homologous amino acid variants appeared characteristic of blood from ankylosing spondylitis patients. Significant enrichment of the disease-linked clones was reported in matched synovial fluid samples from ankylosing spondylitis patients.

Clipping removes 4 bases from V and 2 bases from J, with 8 as the unmatched junction base count. The CDR3 spans 15 residues, from the cysteine through the phenylalanine. The DNA shown is the 45-base CDR3, in frame from base 1. Per the germline V gene, SGDLS is the CDR1 and YYNGEE is the CDR2. TCRdb names Illumina HiSeq 2500 as the instrument used. TCR beta libraries were prepared by quantitative 5'-RACE with molecular barcodes. In the source study's methods: A new computational method, built on a probabilistic model of VDJ rearrangement, was used to identify disease-linked TCR variants. Using fastp trimming at Q25 and MiXCR clonotype assembly, TCRdb reanalyzed the public sequencing data and kept in-frame beta chains. Every distinct CDR3 protein forms one entry, paired with its most common genes and DNA. The V and J calls come from TCRdb's annotation, not from the publication. This sample holds about 13,000 distinct CDR3 sequences; 2.8% were observed only once. The ten most abundant clones make up approximately 10% of the sample.

This clonotype appeared many times. The target of this receptor is not known. There are no base qualities to consult, and no much larger clone falls within one base. The sample comprised blood, either unsorted or a sorted T cell fraction (not recorded which). The chain uses TRBV9 and TRBJ1-1; TRBD1 fits 7 bases in the junction. The TCR was taken from a male donor with ankylosing spondylitis or in good health (not recorded which). In nucleotide form, the sequence is TGTGCCAGCAGCCTTCGAACAGGGGAAAACACTGAAGCTTTCTTT. Its protein is CASSLRTGENTEAFF.